These T cell receptor beta chains were read from a single sample in a study of response to subunit inactivated influenza vaccine. One entry per CDR3 protein, called by TCRdb with MiXCR from the RT-PCR reads. Counted here are fewer than 700,000 distinct CDR3 sequences, roughly 13% occurring once; the ten biggest clones make up around 12%. This specimen was PBMCs from blood, taken 35 to 45 days after vaccination. The origin of the receptors is a man aged 45 to 65 who received an inactivated influenza vaccine. The conserved cysteine and the conserved F or W are not part of the CDR3 here.

j_call v_call cdr3_aa
TRBJ2-7 TRBV29-1 SVEESWGGEQY
TRBJ1-4 TRBV4-3 ASSQDVIGSTNEKLF
TRBJ2-3 TRBV20-1 SARRQGFTDTQY
TRBJ2-5 TRBV19 ATSKAAGVEETQY
TRBJ1-2 TRBV10-3 AAGVRGGYT
TRBJ2-5 TRBV6-5 ASSYRPGQGHETQY
TRBJ1-3 TRBV4-3 ASSQDWAASSGNTIY
TRBJ2-5 TRBV30 AWSAGTGPQETQY
TRBJ2-4 TRBV3-1 ASSQDVVPAKNIQY
TRBJ1-3 TRBV7-8 ASSAGHSGNTIY
TRBJ2-2 TRBV12-3/TRBV12-4 ASSIGTSGELF
TRBJ1-1 TRBV20-1 SARVKMGATEAF
TRBJ2-3 TRBV20-1 SAAALRPSTDTQY
TRBJ2-4 TRBV5-5 GTARGGENIQY
TRBJ1-1 TRBV19 ASSFDRVTEAF
TRBJ2-2 TRBV5-6 ASSYGSRSGELF
TRBJ2-7 TRBV6-2/TRBV6-3 ASSYVGNEQY
TRBJ2-7 TRBV4-1 ASSQVLAGGLSYEQY
TRBJ2-1 TRBV3-1 ASSLGTSVGEQF
TRBJ2-2 TRBV20-1 SARSLAGGPYTGELF
TRBJ2-3 TRBV11-2 ASRKTGGDTQY